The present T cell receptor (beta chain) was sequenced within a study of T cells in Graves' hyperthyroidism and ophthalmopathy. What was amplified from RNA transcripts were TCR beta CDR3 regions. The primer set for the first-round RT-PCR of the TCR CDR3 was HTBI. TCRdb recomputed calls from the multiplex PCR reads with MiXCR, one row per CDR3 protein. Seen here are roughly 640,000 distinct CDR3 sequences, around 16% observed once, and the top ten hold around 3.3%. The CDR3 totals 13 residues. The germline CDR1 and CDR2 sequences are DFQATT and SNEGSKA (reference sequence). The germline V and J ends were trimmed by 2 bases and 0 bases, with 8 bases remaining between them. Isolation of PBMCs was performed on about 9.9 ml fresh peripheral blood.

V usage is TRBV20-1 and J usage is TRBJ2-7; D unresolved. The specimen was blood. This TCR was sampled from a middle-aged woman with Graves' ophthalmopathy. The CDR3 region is CSARNYPSYEQYF. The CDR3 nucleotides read TGCAGTGCTAGAAACTACCCCTCCTACGAGCAGTACTTC.